These T cell receptor beta chains were read from a single sample in a study of cytomegalovirus exposure and HLA in healthy donors. The method was immunoSEQ multiplex PCR; TCRdb's version includes in-frame clones alone and lacks a portion of them. In the table there are fewer than 150,000 clones, around 80% of which are singletons. Input material: PBMCs. All receptors derive from a female donor in good health and CMV-seropositive. The CDR3 runs from the conserved cysteine through the conserved F or W. The D gene is left open where the match is weak. Size is stated for part of the rows, as once, few or many counts, or as a class when the clone is expanded.

j_call,cdr3_length,d_call,v_call,clone_size,cdr3_aa,cdr3_nt
TRBJ2-2,14,-,TRBV25-1,-,CASRTLDLTGELFF,TGTGCCAGCAGGACCCTTGACTTGACCGGGGAGCTGTTTTTT
TRBJ2-2,15,-,TRBV5-1,-,CASSFRALNTGELFF,TGCGCCAGCAGCTTCAGGGCCTTGAACACCGGGGAGCTGTTTTTT
TRBJ2-5,13,-,TRBV7-7,-,CASSPGLSGTQYF,TGTGCTAGCAGCCCGGGACTGAGCGGGACCCAGTACTTC
TRBJ1-1,16,TRBD1,TRBV6-5,-,CASSYSPIRGLAEAFF,TGTGCCAGCAGTTACTCGCCTATCAGGGGGCTAGCTGAAGCTTTCTTT
TRBJ2-1,18,-,TRBV11-2,-,CASSSRAGSTFAVNEQFF,TGTGCCAGCAGCTCAAGAGCTGGGAGTACCTTCGCAGTGAATGAGCAGTTCTTC
TRBJ1-1,13,-,TRBV25-1,-,CASDLRTGYEAFF,TGTGCCAGCGACCTAAGAACAGGCTATGAAGCTTTCTTT
TRBJ1-3,15,-,TRBV6-5,-,CASRSTGYSGNTIYF,TGTGCCAGCAGGTCCACAGGTTACTCTGGAAACACCATATATTTT
TRBJ2-1,15,TRBD2,TRBV6-1,-,CASRRLAGGRNEQFF,TGTGCCAGCCGCCGACTAGCGGGGGGTCGCAATGAGCAGTTCTTC
TRBJ1-2,16,TRBD1,TRBV2,-,CASSLKQGGPFYGYTF,TGTGCCAGCAGTTTAAAACAGGGGGGGCCTTTCTATGGCTACACCTTC
TRBJ1-2,14,-,TRBV14,-,CASSQDIVPKGYTF,TGTGCCAGCAGCCAAGATATCGTTCCTAAAGGCTACACCTTC
TRBJ2-7,10,-,TRBV6-1,-,CASNSYEQYF,TGTGCCAGCAATAGCTACGAGCAGTACTTC
TRBJ2-5,12,-,TRBV2,-,CASSESVSREYF,TGTGCCAGCAGTGAATCAGTCTCACGGGAGTACTTC
TRBJ1-1,14,TRBD1,TRBV29-1,-,CSVASGTANTEAFF,TGCAGCGTTGCCTCCGGGACAGCGAACACTGAAGCTTTCTTT
TRBJ1-2,12,-,TRBV30,few,CAWRLLEGPYTF,TGTGCCTGGAGGCTTCTGGAGGGTCCCTACACCTTC
TRBJ1-1,19,-,TRBV5-4,-,CASSPRRGGRSHQNTEAFF,TGTGCCAGCAGCCCGAGACGTGGGGGCCGCTCTCATCAGAACACTGAAGCTTTCTTT
TRBJ2-6,17,TRBD2,TRBV6-1,few,CASSEPAGGSGANVLTF,TGTGCCAGCAGTGAACCCGCGGGGGGCTCTGGGGCCAACGTCCTGACTTTC
TRBJ2-1,17,TRBD2,TRBV28,-,CASSLRGGLAGANEQFF,TGTGCCAGCAGTTTAAGAGGAGGACTAGCGGGGGCCAATGAGCAGTTCTTC
TRBJ2-7,16,-,TRBV7-2,once,CASSLEGWQGDYEQYF,TGTGCCAGCAGCTTAGAAGGTTGGCAGGGCGACTACGAGCAGTACTTC
TRBJ1-6,17,TRBD1,TRBV4-1,few,CASSAPGQGVIDSPLHF,TGCGCCAGCAGCGCGCCGGGACAGGGTGTGATTGATTCACCCCTCCACTTT
TRBJ2-5,14,TRBD1,TRBV5-4,-,CASSPGGFQETQYF,TGTGCCAGCAGCCCAGGGGGATTCCAAGAGACCCAGTACTTC
TRBJ1-5,13,-,TRBV7-9,once,CASSLGTGQPQHF,TGTGCCAGCAGCTTAGGGACTGGGCAGCCCCAGCATTTT
TRBJ1-5,14,TRBD1,TRBV2,-,CASSGTGGHQPQHF,TGTGCCAGCAGCGGGACAGGGGGTCATCAGCCCCAGCATTTT
TRBJ2-5,11,-,TRBV5-1,-,CASSSSETQYF,TGCGCCAGCAGCTCCTCTGAGACCCAGTACTTC